This entry is about one T cell receptor beta chain. The antigen is undetermined. This sample stems from a study of cytomegalovirus exposure and HLA in healthy donors. Study outcomes and limitations: While the bulk of TCR sequences proved rare, some public TCRs turned up in many donors.

The PCR had 60 Vbeta and 13 Jbeta primers. Sequencing was performed with immunoSEQ multiplex PCR; in TCRdb, only in-frame clones are kept and a portion is missing. The table lists 95,000 to 100,000 clones, roughly 80% of them singletons. Sequencing was performed on PBMCs. The source of this sequence is a man aged 60-69 years in good health and CMV-seropositive.

The CDR3 DNA reads TGTGCCAGCAGCTTAGGGCAGGGTTTATCTATGCAGCCCCAGCATTTT. This sequence encodes CASSLGQGLSMQPQHF. This chain joins TRBV7-9 and TRBJ1-5; D may be TRBD1 (5 bases). Germline V CDR1 and CDR2: SEHNR, FQNEAQ (reference sequence). Trimming shortened V by 1 base and J by 7 bases, and 17 bases separated the two germline ends. The CDR3 consists of 16 residues.